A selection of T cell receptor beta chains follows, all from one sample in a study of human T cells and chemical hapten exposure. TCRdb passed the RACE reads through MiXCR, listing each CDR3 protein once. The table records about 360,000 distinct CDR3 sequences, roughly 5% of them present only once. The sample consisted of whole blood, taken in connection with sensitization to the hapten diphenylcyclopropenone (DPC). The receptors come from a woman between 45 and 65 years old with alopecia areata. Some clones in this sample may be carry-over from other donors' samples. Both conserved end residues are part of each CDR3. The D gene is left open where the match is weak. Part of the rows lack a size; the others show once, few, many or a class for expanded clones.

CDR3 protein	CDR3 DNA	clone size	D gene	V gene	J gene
CSVETTRTGELFF	TGCAGCGTTGAAACGACTCGCACCGGGGAGCTGTTTTTT	many	NA	TRBV29-1	TRBJ2-2
CASSLRDQYNEQFF	TGCGCCAGCAGCTTGCGAGACCAATACAATGAGCAGTTCTTC	few	NA	TRBV5-1	TRBJ2-1
CASSPGGQRTNYGYTF	TGTGCCAGCAGCCCCGGTGGGCAGAGAACTAACTATGGCTACACCTTC	many	NA	TRBV12-3/TRBV12-4	TRBJ1-2
CASGFLRTDTQYF	TGTGCTAGTGGTTTTCTCAGGACAGATACGCAGTATTTT	NA	NA	TRBV12-5	TRBJ2-3
CASSLRGAGAPSSYNEQFF	TGTGCCAGCAGCCTCCGTGGGGCGGGAGCACCCAGTTCCTACAATGAGCAGTTCTTC	many	NA	TRBV21-1	TRBJ2-1
CSATAGGTDTQYF	TGCAGTGCTACAGCAGGGGGCACAGATACGCAGTATTTT	few	NA	TRBV20-1	TRBJ2-3
CASSQGGAGANEKLFF	TGCGCCAGCAGCCAAGGAGGAGCAGGGGCTAATGAAAAACTGTTTTTT	many	NA	TRBV4-3	TRBJ1-4
CSAPPGAGNIQYF	TGCAGTGCCCCTCCAGGGGCGGGCAACATTCAGTACTTC	many	NA	TRBV20-1	TRBJ2-4
CSAREVEGRALFSSYEQYF	TGCAGTGCTAGAGAAGTTGAAGGACGGGCCCTCTTTAGCTCCTACGAGCAGTACTTC	few	NA	TRBV20-1	TRBJ2-7
CASSTGQGGTDTQYF	TGCGCCAGCAGCACGGGACAGGGGGGCACAGATACGCAGTATTTT	many	TRBD1	TRBV5-1	TRBJ2-3
CASSSGSGTDTQYF	TGTGCCAGCAGCTCCGGGTCTGGGACAGATACGCAGTATTTT	NA	NA	TRBV7-2	TRBJ2-3
CASTSKSSPLHF	TGTGCCAGCACCTCCAAATCGTCACCCCTCCACTTT	NA	NA	TRBV25-1	TRBJ1-6
CASSLKRLAGGPSTDTQYF	TGCGCCAGCAGTCTGAAGCGGCTAGCGGGGGGTCCTAGCACAGATACGCAGTATTTT	many	TRBD2	TRBV5-1	TRBJ2-3
CSALGVLNTEAFF	TGCAGTGCCCTGGGGGTCTTGAACACTGAAGCTTTCTTT	many	NA	TRBV20-1	TRBJ1-1
CASTLTGPLQAFF	TGTGCCAGCACTCTGACCGGACCGCTCCAAGCTTTCTTT	NA	NA	TRBV6-1	TRBJ1-1
CASSPLYSGTGGEKLFF	TGTGCCAGCTCACCACTCTACTCCGGGACAGGGGGTGAAAAACTGTTTTTT	many	TRBD1	TRBV18	TRBJ1-4
CASSEGQDIRQPQHF	TGCGCCAGCAGTGAGGGGCAGGATATACGACAGCCCCAGCATTTT	many	NA	TRBV10-1	TRBJ1-5
CASSRGRITDTQYF	TGTGCCAGCAGTCGGGGACGGATCACAGATACGCAGTATTTT	many	NA	TRBV28	TRBJ2-3
CSVFGPFDNEQFF	TGCAGCGTTTTCGGACCCTTCGACAATGAGCAGTTCTTC	NA	NA	TRBV29-1	TRBJ2-1
CASTRPPRTANYGYTF	TGTGCCAGCACCAGACCTCCCAGAACAGCTAACTATGGCTACACCTTC	many	NA	TRBV2	TRBJ1-2
CASSEEGEKLFF	TGTGCCAGCAGTGAGGAGGGGGAAAAACTGTTTTTT	NA	NA	TRBV2	TRBJ1-4
CASSQIGTGGVREKLFF	TGTGCCAGCAGCCAAATAGGGACAGGAGGAGTACGGGAAAAACTGTTTTTT	few	TRBD1	TRBV3-1	TRBJ1-4
CASSPRGQGLSQPQHF	TGTGCCAGCAGTCCCAGGGGCCAGGGGTTAAGTCAGCCCCAGCATTTT	NA	NA	TRBV6-5	TRBJ1-5